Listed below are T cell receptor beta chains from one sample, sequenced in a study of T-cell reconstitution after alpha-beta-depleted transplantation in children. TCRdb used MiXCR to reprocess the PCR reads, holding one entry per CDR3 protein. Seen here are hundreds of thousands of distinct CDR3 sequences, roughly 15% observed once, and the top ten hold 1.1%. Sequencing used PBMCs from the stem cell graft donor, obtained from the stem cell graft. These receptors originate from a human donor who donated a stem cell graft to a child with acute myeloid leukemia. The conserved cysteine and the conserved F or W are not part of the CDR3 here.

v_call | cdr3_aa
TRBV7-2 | ASSFPGRRNTEAF
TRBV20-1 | SARDFRVSYEQY
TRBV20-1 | SARQTIGAAYEQY
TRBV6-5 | ASSQTSGDPYNEQF
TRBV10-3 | AISEDRVIDYGYT
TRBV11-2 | ASSLETGGTYEQY
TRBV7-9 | ASSPGSWNTGELF
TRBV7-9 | ASSLVSKPNEKLF
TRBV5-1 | ASSATAGTLSYEQY
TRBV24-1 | ATSRQRGETQY
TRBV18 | ASSPGGANTEAF
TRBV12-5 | ASGLYPSPRELF
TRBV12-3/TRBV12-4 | ASSPLGQGPYEQY
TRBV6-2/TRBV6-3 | ASSYGTGAGNTIY
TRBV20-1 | SARDLQGNSPLH
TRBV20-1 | SARGSRPNEQF
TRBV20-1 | SAPDGVTDTQY
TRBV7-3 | ASRRGGTDNEQF
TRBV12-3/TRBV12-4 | APGLAGDGNQPQH
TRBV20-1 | SARTRGGVAGELF
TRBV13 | ASSLEGWGLSNEKLF
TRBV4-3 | ASSQDRRPEKLF